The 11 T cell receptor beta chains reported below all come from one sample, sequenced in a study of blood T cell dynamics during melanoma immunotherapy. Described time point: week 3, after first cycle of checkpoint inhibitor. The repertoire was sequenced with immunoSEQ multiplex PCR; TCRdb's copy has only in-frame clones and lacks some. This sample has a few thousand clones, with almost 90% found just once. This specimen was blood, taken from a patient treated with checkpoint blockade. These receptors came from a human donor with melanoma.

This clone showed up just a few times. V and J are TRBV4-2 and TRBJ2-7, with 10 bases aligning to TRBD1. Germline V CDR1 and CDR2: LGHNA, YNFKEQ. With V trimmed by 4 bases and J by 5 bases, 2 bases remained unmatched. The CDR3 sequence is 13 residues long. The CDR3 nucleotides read TGTGCCAGCAGCCTAGGACAGGGGGACGAGCAGTACTTC. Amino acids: CASSLGQGDEQYF.

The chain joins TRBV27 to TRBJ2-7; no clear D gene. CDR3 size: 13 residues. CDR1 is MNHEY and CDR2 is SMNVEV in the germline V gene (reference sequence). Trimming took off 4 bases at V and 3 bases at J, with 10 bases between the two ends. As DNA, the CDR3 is TGTGCCAGCAGTTCATTGCCGGACTACGAGCAGTACTTC. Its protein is CASSSLPDYEQYF.

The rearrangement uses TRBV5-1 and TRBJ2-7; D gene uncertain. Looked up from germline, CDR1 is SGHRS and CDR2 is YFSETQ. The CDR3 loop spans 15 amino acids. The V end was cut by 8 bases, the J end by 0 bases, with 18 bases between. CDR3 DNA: TGCGCCAGTAGCCCGGCGGCAGGCCTCTCCTACGAGCAGTACTTC. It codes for CASSPAAGLSYEQYF.

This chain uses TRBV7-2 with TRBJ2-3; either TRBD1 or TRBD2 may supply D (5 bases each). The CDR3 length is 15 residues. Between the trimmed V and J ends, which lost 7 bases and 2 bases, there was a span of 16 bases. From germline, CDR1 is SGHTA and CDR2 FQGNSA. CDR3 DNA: TGTGCCAGCACCACCGAGGGGCAACCCACAGATACGCAGTATTTT. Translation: CASTTEGQPTDTQYF.

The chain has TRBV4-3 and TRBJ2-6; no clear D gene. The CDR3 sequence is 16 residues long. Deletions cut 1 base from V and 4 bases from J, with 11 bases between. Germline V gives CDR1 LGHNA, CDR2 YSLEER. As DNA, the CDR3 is TGCGCCAGCAGCCAAGCCCCGGCGTGGGGGGCCAACGTCCTGACTTTC. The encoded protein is CASSQAPAWGANVLTF.

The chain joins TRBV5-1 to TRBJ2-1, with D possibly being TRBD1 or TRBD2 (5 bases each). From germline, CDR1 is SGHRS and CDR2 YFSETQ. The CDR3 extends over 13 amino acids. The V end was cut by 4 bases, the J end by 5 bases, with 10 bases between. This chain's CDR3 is CASSRDGHNEQFF. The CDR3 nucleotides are TGCGCCAGCAGCCGGGACGGACACAATGAGCAGTTCTTC.

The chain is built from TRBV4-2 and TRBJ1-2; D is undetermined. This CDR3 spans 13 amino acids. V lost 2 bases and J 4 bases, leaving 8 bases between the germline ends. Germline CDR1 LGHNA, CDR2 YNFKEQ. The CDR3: CASSQTTVYGYTF. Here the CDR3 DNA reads TGTGCCAGCAGCCAAACCACAGTCTATGGCTACACCTTC.

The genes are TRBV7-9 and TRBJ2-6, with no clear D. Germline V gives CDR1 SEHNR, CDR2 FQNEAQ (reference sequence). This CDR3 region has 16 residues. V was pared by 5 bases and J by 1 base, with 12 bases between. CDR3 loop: CASSAPRVSGANVLTF. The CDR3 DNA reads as TGTGCCAGCAGCGCGCCTCGAGTATCTGGGGCCAACGTCCTGACTTTC.

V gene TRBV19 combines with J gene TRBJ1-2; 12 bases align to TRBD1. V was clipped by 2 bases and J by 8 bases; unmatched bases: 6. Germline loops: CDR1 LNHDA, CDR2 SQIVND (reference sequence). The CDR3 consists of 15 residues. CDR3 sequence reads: CASSIPGQGAGGYTF. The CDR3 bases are TGTGCCAGTAGTATACCGGGACAGGGGGCAGGAGGCTACACCTTC.

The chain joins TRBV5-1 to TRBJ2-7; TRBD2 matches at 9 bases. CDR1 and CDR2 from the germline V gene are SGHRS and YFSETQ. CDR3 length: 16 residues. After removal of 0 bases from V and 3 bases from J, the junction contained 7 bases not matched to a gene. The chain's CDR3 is CASSLGFGTSNYEQYF. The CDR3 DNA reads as TGCGCCAGCAGCTTGGGGTTCGGGACTAGCAACTACGAGCAGTACTTC.

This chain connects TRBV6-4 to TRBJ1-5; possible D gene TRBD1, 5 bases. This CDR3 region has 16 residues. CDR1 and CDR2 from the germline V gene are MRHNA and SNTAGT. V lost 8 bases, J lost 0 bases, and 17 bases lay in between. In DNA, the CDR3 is TGTGCCAGCTCTTCTACCGGGACCGATAGCAATCAGCCCCAGCATTTT. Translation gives CASSSTGTDSNQPQHF.